A single sample gave rise to the 25 T cell receptor beta chains below, sequenced in a study of T-cell memory formation after mild COVID-19. TCRdb processed the 5' RACE reads anew with MiXCR; each CDR3 protein has one entry. This table holds hundreds of thousands of distinct CDR3 sequences, about 20% found once. Sequencing input: PBMCs or a T cell subset sorted from them (not recorded which). Every receptor here comes from an adult woman who had mild COVID-19 (a few samples of this study predate the infection). Cell type and time point are not known.

This clonotype was picked up a small number of times. The chain has TRBV4-1 and TRBJ1-4; 9 bases match TRBD1. There are 18 residues in the CDR3. The germline V gene encodes CDR1 MGHRA and CDR2 YSYEKL. The V segment lost 4 bases and the J segment 2 bases; nucleotides outside the gene matches: 11. Here the CDR3 DNA reads TGCGCCAGCAGCCCCCAGGGGAACAGGGGGCCCACTAATGAAAAACTGTTTTTT. This sequence encodes CASSPQGNRGPTNEKLFF.

This sequence joins TRBV11-2 and TRBJ2-2; 9 bases match TRBD1. Germline V gives CDR1 SGHAT, CDR2 FQNNGV. The V and J ends lost 3 bases and 5 bases, in that order; junction bases with no gene match: 10. There are 17 residues in the CDR3. The CDR3 nucleotides are TGTGCCAGCAGCTTCCCCGGGGGACAGGGAAGAACCGGGGAGCTGTTTTTT. The encoded protein is CASSFPGGQGRTGELFF.

The chain combines TRBV5-4 with TRBJ2-1; tentatively, D is TRBD1 (5 bases). V lost 4 bases to trimming and J lost 2 bases, with 13 bases between them. The CDR3 totals 15 residues. Germline V gene lookup returns CDR1 SGHNT and CDR2 YYREEE (reference sequence). CDR3 DNA: TGTGCCAGCAGCCCATCAGGGATGGCCTACAATGAGCAGTTCTTC. It specifies CASSPSGMAYNEQFF.

This sequence joins TRBV4-2 and TRBJ2-7; TRBD2 aligns across 10 bases. The CDR3 extends over 13 amino acids. The V gene end was trimmed by 5 bases and the J gene end by 5 bases; junction bases not matched to a gene: 3. Per the germline V gene, CDR1 is LGHNA and CDR2 is YNFKEQ. The CDR3 coding sequence is TGTGCCAGCAGCGAAGGACTAGCGGACGAGCAGTACTTC. Amino acid sequence: CASSEGLADEQYF.

V and J are TRBV6-5 and TRBJ2-2, with D tentatively TRBD2 (6 bases). Germline V lookup: CDR1 MNHEY, CDR2 SVGAGI. This CDR3 is built from 14 residues. Trimming stripped 2 bases from V and 6 bases from J, with 10 bases between. The CDR3 region has the DNA TGTGCCAGCAGTTACAGGTCGGGGGCCGGGGAGCTGTTTTTT. Encoded protein: CASSYRSGAGELFF.

This clonotype came up a few times. The rearrangement joins TRBV3-1 to TRBJ1-2; D gene unclear. Trimming took off 4 bases at V and 3 bases at J, with 6 bases between the two ends. Germline V gives CDR1 LGHDT, CDR2 YNNKEL (reference sequence). The length of the CDR3 is 12 residues. CDR3 sequence (DNA): TGTGCCAGCAGCCGGACGGACTATGGCTACACCTTC. Translated: CASSRTDYGYTF.

This clonotype was seen a handful of times. This rearrangement joins TRBV3-1 to TRBJ2-3; TRBD2 aligns across 7 bases. The CDR3 totals 14 residues. Germline CDR1 reads LGHDT; CDR2 reads YNNKEL (reference sequence). Trimming removed 0 bases from V and 11 bases from J; junction bases left unmatched: 8. This chain's CDR3 is CASSQDRAGRGQYF. The CDR3 DNA is TGTGCCAGCAGCCAAGACCGCGCGGGGAGGGGGCAGTATTTT.

A single count supports this clonotype. The V gene is TRBV20-1, the J gene TRBJ1-1, with D hard to call. V was clipped by 1 base and J by 0 bases, with 6 bases between them. CDR1 DFQATT and CDR2 SNEGSKA come from the germline V gene (reference sequence). This CDR3 has 13 amino acids. The CDR3 region is CSARAPLNTEAFF. The CDR3 region has the DNA TGCAGTGCTAGAGCCCCCTTGAACACTGAAGCTTTCTTT.

The chain is built from TRBV9 and TRBJ2-1; possibly TRBD1 for D (7 bases). Germline V gene lookup returns CDR1 SGDLS and CDR2 YYNGEE. This CDR3 has 13 residues. Trimming removed 9 bases at V and 5 bases at J, with 15 bases between. Here the CDR3 reads CATGGQSDNEQFF. DNA of the CDR3: TGTGCCACCGGGGGACAGAGTGACAATGAGCAGTTCTTC.

The chain has TRBV7-6 and TRBJ2-3; D possibly corresponds to TRBD2 (6 bases). This CDR3 comprises 17 residues. In germline, CDR1 is SGHVS, CDR2 FNYEAQ. Trimming cost V 0 bases and J 4 bases, with 17 bases left between them. In DNA form, the CDR3 reads TGTGCCAGCAGCTTAGCTGGAGGGGATGGTTTATCAGATACGCAGTATTTT. As protein: CASSLAGGDGLSDTQYF.

J is TRBJ1-6 and V is TRBV9; D unclear. Trimming removed 3 bases at V and 8 bases at J, with 18 bases between. In germline, CDR1 is SGDLS, CDR2 YYNGEE. This CDR3 contains 16 residues. The CDR3 sequence: CASSAEYWTSDSPLHF. Written as DNA, the CDR3 is TGTGCCAGCAGCGCCGAATACTGGACCAGTGATTCACCCCTCCACTTT.

This clonotype was recorded a few times. The genes are TRBV29-1 and TRBJ2-7; a possible D gene is TRBD1 (6 bases). This CDR3 region has 16 residues. Trimming pared 1 base from V and 0 bases from J, leaving 16 bases between. Germline assignment: CDR1 SQVTM and CDR2 ANQGSEA. The CDR3 here is CSVEVETGDLSYEQYF. The CDR3 nucleotides are TGCAGCGTTGAAGTGGAGACAGGCGACCTCTCCTACGAGCAGTACTTC.

There are a few counts of this clonotype. The chain is built from TRBV25-1 and TRBJ2-1; D possibly corresponds to TRBD1 (7 bases). This CDR3 is 16 amino acids long. CDR1 and CDR2 from the germline V gene are MGHDK and SYGVNS. The V gene lost 2 bases and the J gene lost 8 bases, with 19 bases spanning the gap. CDR3 amino acids: CASSERGRGPPDEQFF. Written as DNA, the CDR3 is TGTGCCAGCAGTGAAAGGGGGCGGGGCCCACCGGATGAGCAGTTCTTC.

This clonotype was seen a few times. CDR3 coding DNA: TGCAGCGTCAGACAGGGGGGCTACGAGCAGTACTTC. Protein: CSVRQGGYEQYF. The genes are TRBV29-1 and TRBJ2-7; 9 bases map to TRBD1. CDR1 is SQVTM, CDR2 ANQGSEA, per germline. With V trimmed by 6 bases and J by 3 bases, 3 bases remained unmatched. There are 12 residues in the CDR3.

The rearrangement uses TRBV15 and TRBJ2-5; TRBD1 matches at 11 bases. V lost 8 bases, J lost 5 bases, and 10 bases stayed unmatched. Germline CDR1 is LNHNV and CDR2 is YYDKDF (reference sequence). The CDR3 sequence is 15 residues long. In DNA, the CDR3 is TGTGCCACCGGCGGACAGGGGGCACAGAAGGAGACCCAGTACTTC. Amino acid sequence: CATGGQGAQKETQYF. Looking up the rest from reference TRBV15 and TRBJ2-5 gives the full variable domain: DAMVIQNPRYQVTQFGKPVTLSCSQTLNHNVMYWYQQKSSQAPKLLFHYYDKDFNNEADTPDNFQSRRPNTSFCFLDIRSPGLGDTAMYLCATGGQGAQKETQYFGPGTRLLVL.

The chain links TRBV20-1 to TRBJ2-3; D not resolved. This CDR3 contains 12 residues. Germline CDR1 DFQATT, CDR2 SNEGSKA (reference sequence). V shed 6 bases and J shed 3 bases, with 10 bases lying between them. The CDR3 DNA is TGCAGTGCCCCCCAGGCTACAGATACGCAGTATTTT. It specifies CSAPQATDTQYF.

In regard to this clonotype: Given a much more abundant clone one base away, this may be a read error. The chain couples TRBV7-8 to TRBJ2-3; the D is unclear. Trimming pared 6 bases from V and 1 base from J, leaving 8 bases between. This CDR3 has 13 amino acids. CDR1 and CDR2 (germline): SGHVS, FQNEAQ. CDR3 amino acids: CASRPWGTDTQYF. As DNA, the CDR3 is TGTGCCAGCAGACCCTGGGGCACAGATACGCAGTATTTT.

The chain uses TRBV4-1 and TRBJ2-7, with D perhaps matching TRBD1 (5 bases). The CDR3 runs 15 residues. Germline V gene data show CDR1 as MGHRA and CDR2 as YSYEKL. V lost 0 bases to trimming and J lost 5 bases, with 14 bases between them. CDR3 region: CASSQEQESNHEQYF. The DNA of the CDR3 is TGCGCCAGCAGCCAAGAACAGGAATCCAACCACGAGCAGTACTTC.

V and J are TRBV24-1 and TRBJ1-2; tentatively, D is TRBD1 (5 bases). CDR3 size: 12 residues. V was pared by 10 bases and J by 5 bases, with 13 bases between. CDR1 is KGHDR and CDR2 is SFDVKD in the germline V gene. CDR3 in DNA: TGTGCCACAGGAGGGGCCAGGTATGGCTACACCTTC. Translated, it gives CATGGARYGYTF.

The genes are TRBV9 and TRBJ2-1; maybe TRBD1 (5 bases). The CDR3 extends over 15 amino acids. Trimming removed 6 bases from V and 6 bases from J, with 19 bases in between. Germline CDR1 is SGDLS and CDR2 is YYNGEE. CDR3 in DNA: TGTGCCAGCACCTCGCTAATAGCTGGGGCCAATGAGCAGTTCTTC. Its translation: CASTSLIAGANEQFF.

The genes are TRBV12-3 or TRBV12-4 and TRBJ2-7; maybe TRBD2 (6 bases). The CDR3 is made up of 17 amino acids. V was cut by 3 bases and J by 3 bases, with 21 bases left in between. The CDR3 here is CASSFKPVGGGGYEQYF. The CDR3 DNA reads TGTGCCAGCAGTTTTAAGCCCGTTGGGGGAGGTGGCTACGAGCAGTACTTC.

This clonotype was counted a few times. The gene calls are TRBV24-1 and TRBJ1-1; possible D gene TRBD1, 6 bases. The CDR3 length is 13 residues. V gave up 1 base and J gave up 8 bases, with 10 bases separating them. Germline V gene lookup returns CDR1 KGHDR and CDR2 SFDVKD. The CDR3 sequence is CATSDLFDREAFF. The DNA for the CDR3 is TGTGCCACCAGTGATTTATTTGACAGGGAAGCTTTCTTT.

V is TRBV12-3 or TRBV12-4 and J is TRBJ1-5, with unresolved D. The CDR3 spans 13 residues. The V gene lost 6 bases and the J gene lost 5 bases, with 11 bases spanning the gap. CDR3 in amino acids: CASSDSNYQPQHF. CDR3 DNA sequence: TGTGCCAGCAGCGATTCTAACTATCAGCCCCAGCATTTT.

The chain combines TRBV7-9 with TRBJ2-3; 8 positions match TRBD2. Trimming removed 5 bases from V and 2 bases from J; junction bases left unmatched: 6. The CDR3 is 15 amino acids. Per the germline V gene, CDR1 is SEHNR and CDR2 is FQNEAQ (reference sequence). DNA of the CDR3: TGTGCCAGCAGCACCCCGGGGGGGGCCACAGATACGCAGTATTTT. Translated: CASSTPGGATDTQYF.

This rearrangement joins TRBV7-2 to TRBJ2-7; D is unclear. Trimming stripped 1 base from V and 1 base from J, with 11 bases between. CDR1 and CDR2 from the germline V gene are SGHTA and FQGNSA. The CDR3 loop spans 15 amino acids. In nucleotides, the CDR3 is TGTGCCAGCAGCTTAGGAAGGCGGCAGTCCTACGAGCAGTACTTC. Translated: CASSLGRRQSYEQYF.